This TCR beta chain emerged from a study of T-cell reconstitution after alpha-beta-depleted transplantation in children. This clonotype was observed many times. The TCRbeta library incorporated unique molecular identifiers. TCRdb ran MiXCR on the PCR reads and lists one entry per CDR3 protein. The table has a few hundred thousand distinct CDR3 sequences, 10% to 13% seen once. This receptor was taken from a human donor who donated a stem cell graft to a child with acute lymphoblastic leukemia. Sequences were derived from PBMCs from the stem cell graft donor, sampled from the stem cell graft.

The CDR3 coding sequence is TGTGCCAGCAGGGACAGCCTCTACGAGCAGTACTTC. Residues: CASRDSLYEQYF. The chain links TRBV2 to TRBJ2-7; TRBD1 might be the D (6 bases). CDR1 and CDR2 from the germline V gene are SNHLY and FYNNEI. The ends were cut back, 6 bases at V and 3 bases at J, with 9 bases in the middle. CDR3 length: 12 residues.